Each of the 8 T cell receptor beta chains below was sequenced from the same sample in a study of immune evolution from preneoplasia to lung adenocarcinoma. Assay used: immunoSEQ multiplex PCR; TCRdb lists only in-frame clones, some missing. This sample has 5,800 or so clones, with about 82% found just once. Sample: FFPE minimally invasive lung adenocarcinoma tissue. These receptors were obtained from a person in their sixties or seventies with lung adenocarcinoma.

J is TRBJ1-2 and V is TRBV28; 7 nucleotides line up with TRBD1. Trimming cost V 5 bases and J 5 bases; bases outside gene matches: 5. Germline assignment: CDR1 MDHEN and CDR2 SYDVKM. The CDR3 has 13 amino acids. In DNA form, the CDR3 reads TGTGCCAGCAGTGTCGGGACAGCGTATGGCTACACCTTC. Its translation is CASSVGTAYGYTF.

The rearrangement links TRBV5-1 to TRBJ2-5; either TRBD1 or TRBD2 may supply D (6 bases each). The V gene lost 1 base and the J gene lost 4 bases, with 11 bases spanning the gap. This CDR3 comprises 14 residues. CDR1 and CDR2 from the germline V gene are SGHRS and YFSETQ. CDR3 sequence: CASSLSGGRETQYF. The CDR3 DNA follows: TGCGCCAGCAGCTTGTCCGGGGGCCGAGAGACCCAGTACTTC. The full variable domain, completed using reference TRBV5-1 and TRBJ2-5, is KAGVTQTPRYLIKTRGQQVTLSCSPISGHRSVSWYQQTPGQGLQFLFEYFSETQRNKGNFPGRFSGRQFSNSRSEMNVSTLELGDSALYLCASSLSGGRETQYFGPGTRLLVL.

This chain joins TRBV7-2 and TRBJ2-3; 9 bases fit TRBD2. V trimming: 5 bases; J trimming: 8 bases; junction bases outside the gene matches: 14. CDR1 is SGHTA, CDR2 FQGNSA, per germline. The CDR3 is 16 residues long. In DNA, the CDR3 is TGTGCCAGCAGCCTACGTGTTGGTAGCGGGAGTGGTACGCAGTATTTT. Its translation is CASSLRVGSGSGTQYF.

The genes are TRBV6-5 and TRBJ2-3; 7 bases line up with TRBD1. The trim removed 4 bases at V and 6 bases at J, leaving 1 base unmatched. The CDR3 is 12 residues long. Germline V gene lookup returns CDR1 MNHEY and CDR2 SVGAGI. CDR3 residues: CASSLQGDTQYF. The CDR3 DNA reads as TGTGCCAGCAGTTTACAGGGGGATACGCAGTATTTT.

This clone is labeled as medium-sized. The V and J genes are TRBV7-8 and TRBJ1-3; D is uncertain. V was pared by 5 bases and J by 3 bases, with 11 bases between. The germline CDR1 and CDR2 sequences are SGHVS and FQNEAQ. CDR3 length: 14 residues. The CDR3 bases are TGTGCCAGCAGCCCCCCGACCGATGGAAACACCATATATTTT. This encodes CASSPPTDGNTIYF.

The CDR3 nucleotides read TGTGCCAGCAGACCTCCCGGGCAGATGAACACTGAAGCTTTCTTT. Translating gives CASRPPGQMNTEAFF. The chain joins TRBV5-5 to TRBJ1-1, with D unclear. The CDR3 loop spans 15 amino acids. Germline CDR1 is SGHKS and CDR2 is YYEKEE (reference sequence). The V end was cut by 5 bases, the J end by 0 bases, with 14 bases between.

The chain combines TRBV5-6 with TRBJ2-1; no clear D gene. Between the trimmed V and J ends, which lost 4 bases and 16 bases, there was a span of 18 bases. CDR3 length: 12 residues. Germline assignment: CDR1 SGHDT and CDR2 YYEEEE. The CDR3 loop reads CASSIMSGVDFF. CDR3 nucleotide sequence: TGTGCCAGCAGCATTATGAGTGGTGTTGATTTCTTC. Full variable domain (missing parts from reference TRBV5-6 and TRBJ2-1): DAGVTQSPTHLIKTRGQQVTLRCSPKSGHDTVSWYQQALGQGPQFIFQYYEEEERQRGNFPDRFSGHQFPNYSSELNVNALLLGDSALYLCASSIMSGVDFFGPGTRLTVL.

This chain uses TRBV2 with TRBJ2-7; 10 nucleotides match TRBD1. The CDR3 spans 13 residues. J lost 2 bases, V lost 11 bases, and 6 bases had no gene match. CDR1 SNHLY and CDR2 FYNNEI come from the germline V gene. The CDR3 spells CAVPGQGTYEQYF. As DNA, the CDR3 is TGTGCCGTGCCGGGACAGGGGACCTACGAGCAGTACTTC. Combining the CDR3 with reference TRBV2 and TRBJ2-7 gives the whole variable domain EPEVTQTPSHQVTQMGQEVILRCVPISNHLYFYWYRQILGQKVEFLVSFYNNEISEKSEIFDDQFSVERPDGSNFTLKIRSTKLEDSAMYFCAVPGQGTYEQYFGPGTRLTVT.